The clone carrying this TCR beta chain was recorded a few times. Its antigen is undetermined. The record originates from a study of blood T cells in healthy people across ages. Alongside a J-beta primer mix, a sample-barcoded 5' primer served in a second PCR lasting 7 to 11 cycles. Individual samples furnished no less than 3 million CDR3-containing paired-end reads apiece. A single record per CDR3 protein comes from TCRdb applying MiXCR to the 5' RACE reads. The sample includes roughly 680,000 distinct CDR3 sequences, roughly 49% seen only once; the top ten take around a third. Trimming cost V 8 bases and J 4 bases, with 6 bases left between them. This CDR3 has 11 amino acids. The germline CDR1 and CDR2 sequences are LGHNA and YSLEER. Overall study results and limits: TCR beta diversity was tightly associated with the proportion of naive T cells.

The chain has TRBV4-3 and TRBJ2-1; D may be TRBD2 (6 bases). The clonotype was recovered from a woman aged 55-69 years in good health. Sequenced input: blood. In DNA, the CDR3 is TGCGCCAGCGGGAGGTACAATGAGCAGTTCTTC. This encodes CASGRYNEQFF.